Detailed here is one T cell receptor (beta chain). The antigen remains unidentified. These data are taken from a study of T cell repertoires in cytomegalovirus infection. MiXCR was run by TCRdb on the reads, yielding one entry per CDR3 protein. The sample includes some 700,000 distinct CDR3 sequences, roughly 30% of them seen just once. The CDR3 totals 13 residues. CDR1 DFQATT and CDR2 SNEGSKA come from the germline V gene (reference sequence). This receptor was obtained from a human donor in good health (CMV status not recorded). Some clones in this sample may be carry-over from other donors' samples. The input for sequencing was cultured PBMCs, taken from culture after CMV antigen stimulation. The genes are TRBV20-1 and TRBJ1-3; D perhaps matches TRBD1 (5 bases). The CDR3 is CRSRDPSGNTIYF. CDR3 nucleotides: TGCAGGTCCAGGGACCCTTCTGGAAACACCATATATTTT.